This is a list of T cell receptor beta chains from one sample in a study of Ad26.COV2.S vaccination and SARS-CoV-2 variants. The data were produced by immunoSEQ multiplex PCR, yet TCRdb's version contains in-frame clones alone and is incomplete. The sample carries fewer than 500,000 clones, roughly 87% recorded once. The sequenced sample was peripheral blood, obtained in a trial of Ad26.COV2.S vaccine versus placebo. The receptors come from a person aged 18 to 65 who received the Ad26.COV2.S COVID-19 vaccine or a placebo. Both conserved end residues are part of each CDR3. Each record gives: V gene, D gene, J gene, clone size, CDR3 DNA, CDR3 protein. D genes are given only for firm matches. Size tells how often a clone was seen (once, few, many) or the class of an expanded clone, and some rows leave it out.

V: TRBV19
D: -
J: TRBJ2-3
size: -
DNA: TGTGCCAGTAGTATAGGGCTGGGAGATACGCAGTATTTT
CDR3: CASSIGLGDTQYF

V: TRBV3-1/TRBV3-2
D: -
J: TRBJ1-1
size: -
DNA: TGTGCCAGCAGCCAAGGCGGGTCTGAAGCTTTCTTT
CDR3: CASSQGGSEAFF

V: TRBV10-3
D: -
J: TRBJ1-2
size: -
DNA: TGTGCCATCAGTGAGACCCAGGGGATCGGCTATGGCTACACCTTC
CDR3: CAISETQGIGYGYTF

V: TRBV5-5
D: -
J: TRBJ1-1
size: few
DNA: TGTGCCAGCAGCTTGGGGGTGAACACTGAAGCTTTCTTT
CDR3: CASSLGVNTEAFF

V: TRBV7-2
D: -
J: TRBJ2-7
size: -
DNA: TGTGCCAGCAGCCCGAATTCCTACGAGCAGTACTTC
CDR3: CASSPNSYEQYF

V: TRBV6-2/TRBV6-3
D: -
J: TRBJ2-1
size: -
DNA: TGTGCCAGCAGTTCTGTCGGGCGATTCTCCTACAATGAGCAGTTCTTC
CDR3: CASSSVGRFSYNEQFF

V: TRBV21-1
D: -
J: TRBJ1-6
size: -
DNA: TGTGCCAGCAGCAAACGGGGGTCTAGGGCGACAGGCGGCTCCTATAATTCACCCCTCCACTTT
CDR3: CASSKRGSRATGGSYNSPLHF

V: TRBV27
D: -
J: TRBJ2-2
size: -
DNA: TGTGCCAGCAGTTTACGACTAGGACGGGCCACCGGGGAGCTGTTTTTT
CDR3: CASSLRLGRATGELFF

V: TRBV2
D: -
J: TRBJ2-1
size: -
DNA: TGTGCCAGCAGTGAAGCCGCGTTTTTGGCCTCCTACAATGAGCAGTTCTTC
CDR3: CASSEAAFLASYNEQFF

V: TRBV2
D: -
J: TRBJ2-7
size: -
DNA: TGTGCCAGCAGTGAGGAGGCGGGATCTGGCGAGCAGTACTTC
CDR3: CASSEEAGSGEQYF

V: TRBV5-8
D: -
J: TRBJ2-2
size: -
DNA: TGTGCCAGCAGCTTGGGTCTAACAGGGTACACCGGGGAGCTGTTTTTT
CDR3: CASSLGLTGYTGELFF

V: TRBV19
D: -
J: TRBJ1-1
size: few
DNA: TGTGCCAGTAGTATTGGAGGGCAGAACACTGAAGCTTTCTTT
CDR3: CASSIGGQNTEAFF

V: TRBV24-1
D: TRBD1
J: TRBJ1-2
size: -
DNA: TGTGCCACCAGTGACCCAACAGGGGTTTATGGCTACACCTTC
CDR3: CATSDPTGVYGYTF

V: TRBV7-9
D: -
J: TRBJ2-1
size: few
DNA: TGTGCCAGCAGCGCAACCGGGCCGCGGATGCAGTTCTTC
CDR3: CASSATGPRMQFF

V: TRBV6-1
D: -
J: TRBJ1-1
size: once
DNA: TGTGCCAGCAGTGAAGCGGGGCGGGCTTTCTTT
CDR3: CASSEAGRAFF

V: TRBV7-2
D: -
J: TRBJ1-1
size: -
DNA: TGTGCCAGCAGCCCCACCTATGCAGCCACTGAAGCTTTCTTT
CDR3: CASSPTYAATEAFF

V: TRBV28
D: -
J: TRBJ2-2
size: -
DNA: TGTGCCAGCAGTTTAAGCCCGGGCCGTAGGACCGGGGAGCTGTTTTTT
CDR3: CASSLSPGRRTGELFF

V: TRBV18
D: -
J: TRBJ1-2
size: -
DNA: TGTGCCAGCTCACCAAGTCGGGTTTCCGATGGCTACACCTTC
CDR3: CASSPSRVSDGYTF

V: TRBV20-1
D: -
J: TRBJ2-5
size: once
DNA: TGCAGTGCTAGTGACCGGGACACCTACTCGGGGACCCAGTACTTC
CDR3: CSASDRDTYSGTQYF

V: TRBV6-2/TRBV6-3
D: -
J: TRBJ2-5
size: -
DNA: TGTGCCAGCAGTTACTCGATTCAGGGAGAGACCCAGTACTTC
CDR3: CASSYSIQGETQYF

V: TRBV4-2
D: -
J: TRBJ2-7
size: once
DNA: TGTGCCAGCAGCCAATTATTCGGGAATTTCGACGAGCAGTACTTC
CDR3: CASSQLFGNFDEQYF

V: TRBV9
D: TRBD1
J: TRBJ1-5
size: -
DNA: TGTGCCAGCAGCCAGGGGGGCTATAGCAATCAGCCCCAGCATTTT
CDR3: CASSQGGYSNQPQHF

V: TRBV4-2
D: -
J: TRBJ1-2
size: -
DNA: TGTGCCAGTGGGGCCGCGGGGGTTAACTATGGCTACACCTTC
CDR3: CASGAAGVNYGYTF

V: TRBV19
D: -
J: TRBJ2-7
size: -
DNA: TGTGCCAGTAGGGACTCCGGTGGTAACGAGCAGTACTTC
CDR3: CASRDSGGNEQYF

V: TRBV5-1
D: -
J: TRBJ2-7
size: few
DNA: TGCGCCAGCAGCTTGGAGTCAGCAGGAAAGGGTTACGAGCAGTACTTC
CDR3: CASSLESAGKGYEQYF

V: TRBV27
D: -
J: TRBJ2-5
size: -
DNA: TGTGCCAGCAGTCCCGGAGGGGAGACCCAGTACTTC
CDR3: CASSPGGETQYF

V: TRBV28
D: -
J: TRBJ1-1
size: -
DNA: TGTGCCAGCAGTTTGGTTACGGGGGTCACTGAAGCTTTCTTT
CDR3: CASSLVTGVTEAFF

V: TRBV27
D: -
J: TRBJ2-1
size: -
DNA: TGTGCCAGCAGTCTCCTTAATGAGCAGTTCTTC
CDR3: CASSLLNEQFF